This passage covers 7 T cell receptor beta chains from one sample sequenced in a study of cytomegalovirus exposure and HLA in healthy donors. In the PCR, 60 Vbeta and 13 Jbeta primers were used. The repertoire was sequenced with immunoSEQ multiplex PCR; TCRdb's copy has only in-frame clones and lacks some. The sample yields about 190,000 clones, more than 65% seen once. Source material: PBMCs. The receptors stem from a woman younger than 45 in good health and CMV-seropositive.

The chain couples TRBV28 to TRBJ1-6; D not resolved. V was trimmed by 6 bases and J by 1 base, leaving 10 bases between them. This CDR3 is built from 15 residues. Germline lookup yields CDR1 MDHEN and CDR2 SYDVKM. The DNA for the CDR3 is TGTGCCAGCAGCCCACTGTATTCCTATAATTCACCCCTCCACTTT. This sequence encodes CASSPLYSYNSPLHF.

J is TRBJ1-2 and V is TRBV4-1; no clear D. V shed 1 base and J shed 4 bases, with 10 bases lying between them. Germline V gene sequence: CDR1 MGHRA, CDR2 YSYEKL. The CDR3 is made up of 14 amino acids. DNA of the CDR3: TGCGCCAGCAGCCAAGTGAGTTCTCCCTATGGCTACACCTTC. It codes for CASSQVSSPYGYTF.

The genes are TRBV19 and TRBJ2-7; D ambiguous. CDR1 and CDR2 from the germline V gene are LNHDA and SQIVND (reference sequence). This CDR3 comprises 11 residues. The V end lost 8 bases, the J end lost 3 bases, and 8 bases lay between the germline ends. The CDR3 sequence: CASRDGYEQYF. In DNA, the CDR3 is TGTGCCAGTCGAGATGGCTACGAGCAGTACTTC.

The V and J genes are TRBV7-2 and TRBJ2-5, with 7 bases identical to TRBD2. This CDR3 is built from 16 residues. With 5 bases clipped from V and 7 bases from J, the junction kept 16 bases outside the gene matches. Germline assignment: CDR1 SGHTA and CDR2 FQGNSA. This chain's CDR3 is CASSDRGGRATGTQYF. The CDR3, as DNA: TGTGCCAGCAGCGACCGGGGAGGGAGGGCCACCGGGACCCAGTACTTC.

The chain uses TRBV7-3 and TRBJ2-7; 7 positions match TRBD2. The CDR3 runs to 14 residues. V lost 2 bases and J lost 2; bases outside the gene matches: 3. The germline gives CDR1 SGHTA, CDR2 FQGTGA. CDR3 coding DNA: TGTGCCAGCAGCTTAGGGACTATCCCCTACGAGCAGTACTTC. Protein sequence: CASSLGTIPYEQYF.

The J gene is TRBJ2-7, the V gene TRBV6-5, with 7 bases that match TRBD1. The germline CDR1 and CDR2 sequences are MNHEY and SVGAGI. This CDR3 is 13 amino acids long. Trimming at V came to 5 bases and at J to 5 bases, leaving 6 bases not matched to a gene. The CDR3 is CASSRTGTHEQYF. CDR3 nucleotides: TGTGCCAGCAGTAGGACAGGTACCCACGAGCAGTACTTC.

The chain uses TRBV5-1 and TRBJ2-3; perhaps TRBD1 as D (5 bases). The CDR3 runs to 14 residues. V dropped 4 bases and J dropped 2 bases, with 11 bases sitting between them. Germline lookup yields CDR1 SGHRS and CDR2 YFSETQ. DNA for the CDR3: TGCGCCAGCAGCCCCGACAGCCTCACAGATACGCAGTATTTT. Its translation is CASSPDSLTDTQYF.